These T cell receptor delta chains were read from a single sample in a study of gamma-delta chains in newborns, infants, children. TCRdb re-processed the reads via CATT. Among 10,000 to 13,000 delta-chain clones listed, about 9.4% were seen once. Sequencing input: blood. The receptors come from a child who was a newborn, infant or young child, either healthy, febrile or measles-vaccinated (not recorded which). Both conserved end residues are trimmed from each CDR3.

v_gene	j_gene	CDR3aa
TRDV2	TRDJ1	ACDRLPRLGDTGYTDKLI
TRDV2	TRDJ1	ACDTVGIRGRGTDKLI
TRDV1	TRDJ1	ALAVREYTDKLI
TRDV2	TRDJ3	ACDTVLGDTLSSWDTRQMF
TRDV3	TRDJ1	APSGIYTDKLI
TRDV1	TRDJ1	ALGESIQAFLQLGTPKLI
TRAV29/DV5	TRDJ1	AASASFGPVLGTDEYTDKLI
TRDV2	TRDJ1	ACDTILPTLGALDKLI
TRDV2	TRDJ2	ACDSVGDTGTMLTAQLF
TRDV1	TRDJ1	ALGEHLASPRVRPDKLI
TRDV2	TRDJ1	ACDPLALGDTGRGTDKLI
TRDV2	TRDJ3	ACDTLGDNSSWDTRQMF
TRDV2	TRDJ3	ACDTVAGGSSWDTRQMF
TRDV1	TRDJ1	ALGEVKRRVTGDLHGSYTDKLI
TRDV2	TRDJ3	ACDSVLGDTRDTRQMF
TRAV29/DV5	TRDJ3	AASAMGDRGSWDTRQMF
TRDV2	TRDJ3	ACDTAGGASSWDTRQMF
TRDV2	TRDJ1	ACDTGLGDKLI
TRDV2	TRDJ3	ACDSVLGDRASWDTRQMF
TRDV2	TRDJ1	ACSHLLTWETHTDKLI
TRDV2	TRDJ3	ACGIVLGDTWDTRQMF
TRDV2	TRDJ1	ACDTVQGDKLVADKLI
TRDV2	TRDJ3	ACDTLRGLRSWDTRQMF
TRDV2	TRDJ1	ACDVLGDQSTDKLI
TRDV2	TRDJ3	ACDTVSGGYSWDTRQMF
TRDV2	TRDJ3	ACDTAGGHSWDARQMF
TRDV3	TRDJ1	AFALGDTHQYKLI